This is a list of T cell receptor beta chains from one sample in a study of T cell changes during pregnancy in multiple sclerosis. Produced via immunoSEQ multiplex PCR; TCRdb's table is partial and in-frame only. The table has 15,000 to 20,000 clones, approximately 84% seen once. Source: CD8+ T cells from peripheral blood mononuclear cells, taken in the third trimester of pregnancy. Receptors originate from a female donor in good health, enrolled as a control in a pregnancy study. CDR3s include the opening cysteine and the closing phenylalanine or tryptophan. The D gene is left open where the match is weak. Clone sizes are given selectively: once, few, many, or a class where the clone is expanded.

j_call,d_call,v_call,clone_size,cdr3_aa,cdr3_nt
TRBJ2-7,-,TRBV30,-,CAWSSQGYEQYF,TGTGCCTGGAGTTCCCAGGGATACGAGCAGTACTTC
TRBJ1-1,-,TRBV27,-,CASSIGGVNTEAFF,TGTGCCAGCAGTATCGGTGGTGTGAACACTGAAGCTTTCTTT
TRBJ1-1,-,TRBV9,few,CASSVPPNTEAFF,TGTGCCAGCAGCGTACCTCCGAACACTGAAGCTTTCTTT
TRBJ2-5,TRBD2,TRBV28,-,CASRQPGLAGAETQYF,TGTGCCAGCAGACAACCGGGACTAGCGGGGGCAGAGACCCAGTACTTC
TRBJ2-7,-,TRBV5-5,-,CASSLDRLGSYEQYF,TGTGCCAGCAGCTTGGACCGTCTCGGCTCCTACGAGCAGTACTTC
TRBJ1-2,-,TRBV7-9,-,CASSLGDTYGYTF,TGTGCCAGCAGCTTAGGGGACACCTATGGCTACACCTTC
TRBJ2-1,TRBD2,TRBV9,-,CASTERGASYNEQFF,TGTGCCAGCACCGAGCGGGGGGCTTCCTACAATGAGCAGTTCTTC
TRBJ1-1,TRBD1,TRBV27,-,CASSARGRETEAFF,TGTGCCAGCAGTGCCAGGGGGCGGGAGACTGAAGCTTTCTTT
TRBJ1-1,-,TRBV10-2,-,CASSESGGNWEAFF,TGCGCCAGCAGTGAGTCGGGGGGGAACTGGGAAGCTTTCTTT
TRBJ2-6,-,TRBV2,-,CASSPVAGVLSGANVLTF,TGTGCCAGCAGCCCGGTGGCAGGGGTCCTCTCTGGGGCCAACGTCCTGACTTTC
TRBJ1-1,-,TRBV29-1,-,CSVEGAGWVNTEAFF,TGCAGCGTTGAAGGGGCAGGGTGGGTGAACACTGAAGCTTTCTTT
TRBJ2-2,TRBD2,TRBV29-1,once,CSVDAGGSNTGELFF,TGCAGCGTTGACGCGGGGGGCTCTAACACCGGGGAGCTGTTTTTT
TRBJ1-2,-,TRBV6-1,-,CATTLVRGGYGYTF,TGTGCCACCACCCTCGTAAGGGGGGGGTATGGCTACACCTTC
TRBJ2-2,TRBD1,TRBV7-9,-,CASSPGQGGTGELFF,TGTGCCAGCAGCCCGGGACAGGGAGGCACCGGGGAGCTGTTTTTT
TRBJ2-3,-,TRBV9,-,CASSAMVSSTDTQYF,TGTGCCAGCAGCGCTATGGTTTCTAGCACAGATACGCAGTATTTT
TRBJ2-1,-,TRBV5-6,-,CASSPDLASTSYNEQFF,TGTGCCAGCAGCCCGGACCTAGCGTCAACCTCCTACAATGAGCAGTTCTTC
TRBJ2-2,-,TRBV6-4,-,CASNSQGTGELFF,TGTGCCAGCAATAGCCAAGGTACCGGGGAGCTGTTTTTT
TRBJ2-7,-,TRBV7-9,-,CASSSSRATSTREQYF,TGTGCCAGCAGCAGCTCACGTGCCACCTCGACGAGGGAGCAGTACTTC
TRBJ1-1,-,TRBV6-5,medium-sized,CASRVGENTEAFF,TGTGCCAGCAGGGTAGGGGAGAACACTGAAGCTTTCTTT
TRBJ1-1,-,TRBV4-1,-,CASSQDGGMATEAFF,TGCGCCAGCAGCCAAGATGGAGGGATGGCCACTGAAGCTTTCTTT
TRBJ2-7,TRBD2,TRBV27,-,CASSLTSGSNEQYF,TGTGCCAGCAGTTTGACTAGCGGGAGTAACGAGCAGTACTTC
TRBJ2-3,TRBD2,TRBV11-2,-,CASRGPLGVSGSTDTQYF,TGTGCCAGCAGAGGACCCCTCGGAGTTAGCGGGTCCACAGATACGCAGTATTTT
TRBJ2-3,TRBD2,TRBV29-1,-,CSVIAGDTDTQYF,TGCAGCGTCATAGCGGGGGACACAGATACGCAGTATTTT
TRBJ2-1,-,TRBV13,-,CASSPGAEIYNEQFF,TGTGCCAGCAGCCCCGGCGCGGAAATATACAATGAGCAGTTCTTC
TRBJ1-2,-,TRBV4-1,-,CASSQDTGPNYGYTF,TGCGCCAGCAGCCAAGATACAGGGCCAAACTATGGCTACACCTTC
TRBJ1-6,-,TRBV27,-,CASSLSRGNNSPLHF,TGTGCCAGCAGTTTATCCAGGGGTAACAATTCACCCCTCCACTTT
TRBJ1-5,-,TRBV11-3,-,CASSSPYDRTQHF,TGTGCCAGCAGCTCCCCCTACGACAGGACCCAGCATTTT